Given below is one T cell receptor (beta chain) in context. PCR employed 60 Vbeta and 13 Jbeta primers. The table came from immunoSEQ multiplex PCR; TCRdb's copy has only in-frame clones and leaves some out. Its listing shows around 130,000 clones. This record belongs to a study of cytomegalovirus exposure and HLA in healthy donors. Germline V gene data show CDR1 as KGHSH and CDR2 as LQKENI. This CDR3 region has 13 residues. Trimming pared 4 bases from V and 5 bases from J, leaving 9 bases between. The V call is TRBV18, the J call TRBJ1-5; D might be TRBD1 (5 bases). Sequenced material: PBMCs. The TCR was taken from a woman between 40 and 50 years old in good health and CMV-seronegative. As DNA, the CDR3 is TGTGCCAGCTCACGGGGCAGGGATCAGCCCCAGCATTTT. It encodes CASSRGRDQPQHF.